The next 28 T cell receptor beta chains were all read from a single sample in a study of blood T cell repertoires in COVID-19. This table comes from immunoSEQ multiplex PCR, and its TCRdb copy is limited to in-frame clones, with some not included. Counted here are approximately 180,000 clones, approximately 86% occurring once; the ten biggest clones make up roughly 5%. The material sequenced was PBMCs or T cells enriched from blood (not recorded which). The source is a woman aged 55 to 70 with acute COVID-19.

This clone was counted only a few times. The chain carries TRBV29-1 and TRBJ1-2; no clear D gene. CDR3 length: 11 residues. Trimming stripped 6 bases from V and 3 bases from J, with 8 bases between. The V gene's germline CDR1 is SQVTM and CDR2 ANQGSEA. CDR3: CSVFRDYGYTF. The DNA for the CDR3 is TGCAGCGTGTTTCGAGACTATGGCTACACCTTC.

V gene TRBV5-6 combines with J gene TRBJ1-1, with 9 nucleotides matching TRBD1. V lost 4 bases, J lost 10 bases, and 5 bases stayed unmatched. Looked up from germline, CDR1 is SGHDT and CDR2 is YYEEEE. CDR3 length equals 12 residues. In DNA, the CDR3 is TGTGCCAGCAGCGGGTTGGACAGGGGAGCTTTCTTT. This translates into CASSGLDRGAFF. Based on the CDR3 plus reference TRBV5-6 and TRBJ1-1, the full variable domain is DAGVTQSPTHLIKTRGQQVTLRCSPKSGHDTVSWYQQALGQGPQFIFQYYEEEERQRGNFPDRFSGHQFPNYSSELNVNALLLGDSALYLCASSGLDRGAFFGQGTRLTVV.

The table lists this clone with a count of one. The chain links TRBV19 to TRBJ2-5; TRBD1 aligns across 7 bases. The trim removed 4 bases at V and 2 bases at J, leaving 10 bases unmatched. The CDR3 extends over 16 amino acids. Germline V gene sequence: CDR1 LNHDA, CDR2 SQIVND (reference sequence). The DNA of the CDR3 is TGTGCCAGTAGTACCCCCCAAACAGGGGTTCAAGAGACCCAGTACTTC. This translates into CASSTPQTGVQETQYF. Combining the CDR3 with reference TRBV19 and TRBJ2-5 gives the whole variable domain DGGITQSPKYLFRKEGQNVTLSCEQNLNHDAMYWYRQDPGQGLRLIYYSQIVNDFQKGDIAEGYSVSREKKESFPLTVTSAQKNPTAFYLCASSTPQTGVQETQYFGPGTRLLVL.

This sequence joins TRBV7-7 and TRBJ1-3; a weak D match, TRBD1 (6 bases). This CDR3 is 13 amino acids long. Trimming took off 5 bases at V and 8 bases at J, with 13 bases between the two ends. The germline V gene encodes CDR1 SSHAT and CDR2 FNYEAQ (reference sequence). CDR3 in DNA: TGTGCCAGCAGCCAAACAGGGTTGGACACCATATATTTT. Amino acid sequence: CASSQTGLDTIYF.

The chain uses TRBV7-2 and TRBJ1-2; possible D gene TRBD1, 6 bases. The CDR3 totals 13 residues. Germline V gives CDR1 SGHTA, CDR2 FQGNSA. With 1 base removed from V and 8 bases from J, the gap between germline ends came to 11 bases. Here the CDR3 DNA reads TGTGCCAGCAGCTTAGGACAGGTAGAGGGCTACACCTTC. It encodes CASSLGQVEGYTF.

CDR3 amino acids: CASSSTGADNHYEQYF. The CDR3 bases are TGTGCCAGCAGCTCGACAGGAGCCGACAATCACTACGAGCAGTACTTC. The V gene is TRBV7-9, the J gene TRBJ2-7, with a possible D match to TRBD1 (6 bases). The CDR3 runs to 16 residues. Between the trimmed V and J ends, which lost 4 bases and 3 bases, there was a span of 19 bases. Germline CDR1 and CDR2: SEHNR and FQNEAQ (reference sequence).

This CDR3 reads CASSIGQGYGYTF. In nucleotides, the CDR3 is TGTGCCAGTAGTATAGGGCAGGGCTATGGCTACACCTTC. The V gene is TRBV19, the J gene TRBJ1-2, with a weak D call TRBD1 (5 bases). V lost 1 base and J lost 4, with 7 bases in between. The CDR3 is 13 residues long. The germline V gene has CDR1 LNHDA and CDR2 SQIVND (reference sequence).

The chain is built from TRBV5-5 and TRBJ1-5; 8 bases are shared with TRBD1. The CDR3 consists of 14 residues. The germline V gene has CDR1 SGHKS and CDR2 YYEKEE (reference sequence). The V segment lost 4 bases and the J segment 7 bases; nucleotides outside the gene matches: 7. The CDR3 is CASSGVTGEQPQHF. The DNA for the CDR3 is TGTGCCAGCAGCGGCGTGACAGGGGAACAGCCCCAGCATTTT.

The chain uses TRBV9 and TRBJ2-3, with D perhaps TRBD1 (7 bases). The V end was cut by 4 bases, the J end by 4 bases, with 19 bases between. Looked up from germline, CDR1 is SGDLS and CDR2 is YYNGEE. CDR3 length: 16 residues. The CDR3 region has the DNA TGTGCCAGCAGCTCTGGTGGGGGACAGCGGGCAGATACGCAGTATTTT. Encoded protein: CASSSGGGQRADTQYF. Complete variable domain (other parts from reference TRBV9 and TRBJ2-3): DSGVTQTPKHLITATGQRVTLRCSPRSGDLSVYWYQQSLDQGLQFLIQYYNGEERAKGNILERFSAQQFPDLHSELNLSSLELGDSALYFCASSSGGGQRADTQYFGPGTRLTVL.

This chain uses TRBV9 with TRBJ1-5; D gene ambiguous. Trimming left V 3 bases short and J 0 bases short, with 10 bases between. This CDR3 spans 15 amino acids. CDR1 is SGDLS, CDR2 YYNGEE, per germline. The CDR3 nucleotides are TGTGCCAGCAGCGAAGTTCTCTATAGCAATCAGCCCCAGCATTTT. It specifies CASSEVLYSNQPQHF.

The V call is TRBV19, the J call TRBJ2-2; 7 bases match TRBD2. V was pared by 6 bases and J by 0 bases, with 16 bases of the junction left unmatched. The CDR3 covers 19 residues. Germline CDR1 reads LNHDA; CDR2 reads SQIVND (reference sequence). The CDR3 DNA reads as TGTGCCAGTAGGCTGATTGCGCTCCGGACTAGTCCGAACACCGGGGAGCTGTTTTTT. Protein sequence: CASRLIALRTSPNTGELFF.

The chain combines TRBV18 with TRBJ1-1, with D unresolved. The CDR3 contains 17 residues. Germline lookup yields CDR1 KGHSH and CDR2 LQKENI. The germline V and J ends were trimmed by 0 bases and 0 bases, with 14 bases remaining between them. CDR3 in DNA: TGTGCCAGCTCACCACCCGCGGGATCGCTATTGAACACTGAAGCTTTCTTT. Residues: CASSPPAGSLLNTEAFF. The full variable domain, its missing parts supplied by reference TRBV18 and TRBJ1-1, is NAGVMQNPRHLVRRRGQEARLRCSPMKGHSHVYWYRQLPEEGLKFMVYLQKENIIDESGMPKERFSAEFPKEGPSILRIQQVVRGDSAAYFCASSPPAGSLLNTEAFFGQGTRLTVV.

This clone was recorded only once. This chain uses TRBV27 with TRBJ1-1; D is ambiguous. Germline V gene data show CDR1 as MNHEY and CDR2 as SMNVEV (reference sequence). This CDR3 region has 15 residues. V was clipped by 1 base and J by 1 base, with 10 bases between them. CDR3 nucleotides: TGTGCCAGCAGTTTATGGGCAGAAACGAACACTGAAGCTTTCTTT. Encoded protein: CASSLWAETNTEAFF.

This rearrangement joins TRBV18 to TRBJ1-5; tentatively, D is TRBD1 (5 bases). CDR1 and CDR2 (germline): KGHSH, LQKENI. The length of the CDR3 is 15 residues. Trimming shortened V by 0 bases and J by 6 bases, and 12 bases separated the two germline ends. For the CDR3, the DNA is TGTGCCAGCTCACCACCGGGCGGGGGAACTCAGCCCCAGCATTTT. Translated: CASSPPGGGTQPQHF.

CDR3 region: CASSQDLGRANTGELFF. CDR3 nucleotide sequence: TGCGCCAGCAGCCAAGATTTGGGGAGGGCGAACACCGGGGAGCTGTTTTTT. This rearrangement joins TRBV4-1 to TRBJ2-2, with 7 bases lining up with TRBD2. The V gene's germline CDR1 is MGHRA and CDR2 YSYEKL. The CDR3 spans 17 residues. The V segment lost 0 bases and the J segment 0 bases; nucleotides outside the gene matches: 4.

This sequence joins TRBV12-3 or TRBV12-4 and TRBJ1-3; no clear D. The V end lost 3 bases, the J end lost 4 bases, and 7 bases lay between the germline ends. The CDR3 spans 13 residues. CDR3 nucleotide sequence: TGTGCCAGCAGTTTGCGAGGGGGAAACACCATATATTTT. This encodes CASSLRGGNTIYF.

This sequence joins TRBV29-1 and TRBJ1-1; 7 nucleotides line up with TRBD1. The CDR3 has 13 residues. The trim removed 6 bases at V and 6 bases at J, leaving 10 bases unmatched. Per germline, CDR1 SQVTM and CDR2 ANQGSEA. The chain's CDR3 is CSVSGQPNAEAFF. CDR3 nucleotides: TGCAGCGTGTCGGGACAGCCTAACGCTGAAGCTTTCTTT.

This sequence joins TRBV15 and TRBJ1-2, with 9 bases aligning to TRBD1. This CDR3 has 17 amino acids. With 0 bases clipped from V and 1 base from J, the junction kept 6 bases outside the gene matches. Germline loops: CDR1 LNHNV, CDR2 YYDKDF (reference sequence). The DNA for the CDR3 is TGTGCCACCAGCAGAGATCCCGGGACAGGGCTTAACTATGGCTACACCTTC. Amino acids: CATSRDPGTGLNYGYTF.

The CDR3 here is CAWVPFGQYYNEQFF. CDR3 coding DNA: TGTGCCTGGGTGCCTTTTGGACAGTACTACAATGAGCAGTTCTTC. The rearrangement joins TRBV30 to TRBJ2-1; maybe TRBD1 (6 bases). The CDR3 contains 15 residues. V dropped 5 bases and J dropped 3 bases, with 17 bases sitting between them. Germline CDR1 reads GTSNPN; CDR2 reads SVGIG (reference sequence).

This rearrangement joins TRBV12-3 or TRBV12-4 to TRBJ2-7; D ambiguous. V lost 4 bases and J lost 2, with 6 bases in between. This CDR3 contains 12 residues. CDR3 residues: CASSSQTYEQYF. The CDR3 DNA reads TGTGCCAGCAGTTCCCAAACCTACGAGCAGTACTTC.

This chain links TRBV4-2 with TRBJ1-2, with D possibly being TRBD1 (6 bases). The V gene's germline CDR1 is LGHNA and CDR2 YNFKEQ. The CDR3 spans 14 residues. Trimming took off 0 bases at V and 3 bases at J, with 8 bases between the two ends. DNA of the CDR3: TGTGCCAGCAGCCAAGATCGACAGGACTATGGCTACACCTTC. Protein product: CASSQDRQDYGYTF.

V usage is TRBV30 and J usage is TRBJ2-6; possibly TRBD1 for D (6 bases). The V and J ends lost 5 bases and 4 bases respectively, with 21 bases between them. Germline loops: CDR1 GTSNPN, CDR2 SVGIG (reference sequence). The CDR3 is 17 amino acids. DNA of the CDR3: TGTGCCTGGGATACCGGGACACGTCCGACCGGGGCCAACGTCCTGACTTTC. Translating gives CAWDTGTRPTGANVLTF.

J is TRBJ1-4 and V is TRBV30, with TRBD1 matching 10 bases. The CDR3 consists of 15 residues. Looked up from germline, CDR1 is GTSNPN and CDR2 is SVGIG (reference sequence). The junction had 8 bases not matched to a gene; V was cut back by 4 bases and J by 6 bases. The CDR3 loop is CAWINFGTGDEKLFF. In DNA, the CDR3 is TGTGCCTGGATTAATTTCGGGACAGGGGATGAAAAACTGTTTTTT.

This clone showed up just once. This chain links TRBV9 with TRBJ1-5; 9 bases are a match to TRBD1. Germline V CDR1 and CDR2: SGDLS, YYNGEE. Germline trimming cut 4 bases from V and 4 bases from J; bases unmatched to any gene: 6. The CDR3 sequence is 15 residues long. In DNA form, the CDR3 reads TGTGCCAGCAGCCCCCTCGGGACAGGGAATCAGCCCCAGCATTTT. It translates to CASSPLGTGNQPQHF.

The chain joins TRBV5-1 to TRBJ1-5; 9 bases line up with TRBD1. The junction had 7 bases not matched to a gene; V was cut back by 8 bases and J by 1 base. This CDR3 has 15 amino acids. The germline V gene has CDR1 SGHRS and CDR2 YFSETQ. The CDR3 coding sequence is TGCGCCAGAACACAGGGGGCCAGGAGCAATCAGCCCCAGCATTTT. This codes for CARTQGARSNQPQHF.

The CDR3 bases are TGTGCCAGCAGCTTGTACCGACAGGGGGTGGCTGGAAACACCATATATTTT. The encoded protein is CASSLYRQGVAGNTIYF. The genes are TRBV5-6 and TRBJ1-3, with 9 bases lining up with TRBD1. This CDR3 has 17 amino acids. Germline trimming cut 1 base from V and 2 bases from J; bases unmatched to any gene: 7. The V gene's germline CDR1 is SGHDT and CDR2 YYEEEE.

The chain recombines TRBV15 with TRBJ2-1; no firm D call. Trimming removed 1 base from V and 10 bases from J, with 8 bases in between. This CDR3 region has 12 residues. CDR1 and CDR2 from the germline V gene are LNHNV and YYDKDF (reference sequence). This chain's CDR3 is CATSRVSREQFF. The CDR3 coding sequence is TGTGCCACCAGCAGAGTTAGCCGCGAGCAGTTCTTC.

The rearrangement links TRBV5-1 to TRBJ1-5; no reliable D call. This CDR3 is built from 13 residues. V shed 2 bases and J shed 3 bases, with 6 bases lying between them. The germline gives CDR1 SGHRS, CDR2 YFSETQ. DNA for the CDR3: TGCGCCAGCAGCTTTTCCGTCAATCAGCCCCAGCATTTT. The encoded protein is CASSFSVNQPQHF. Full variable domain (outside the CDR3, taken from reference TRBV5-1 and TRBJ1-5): KAGVTQTPRYLIKTRGQQVTLSCSPISGHRSVSWYQQTPGQGLQFLFEYFSETQRNKGNFPGRFSGRQFSNSRSEMNVSTLELGDSALYLCASSFSVNQPQHFGDGTRLSIL.